The T cell receptor beta chain under discussion was sequenced for a study of cytomegalovirus exposure and HLA in healthy donors. General observations from the study: With later analysis, a missense DCLRE1C variant became linked to TCR beta V- and J-gene trimming. By HLA locus, TCR association rates varied in a later analysis, with DRB1 showing the most and HLA-C the fewest.

Researchers ran the PCR with 60 Vbeta and 13 Jbeta primers. Generated by immunoSEQ multiplex PCR, the TCRdb table keeps only in-frame clones and is missing some. The sample carries 35,000 to 55,000 clones, around 62% recorded once. CDR3 length: 16 amino acids. Germline V gives CDR1 SGHNT, CDR2 YYREEE (reference sequence). Trimming stripped 0 bases from V and 8 bases from J, with 15 bases between. Turning to this clone: Its antigen remains unknown.

The sequencing input was PBMCs. The clonotype originates from a human donor in good health. The genes are TRBV5-4 and TRBJ1-6; D call uncertain. The CDR3, as DNA: TGTGCCAGCAGCTTGGACGAGGGCCTACCACATTCACCCCTCCACTTT. Translated: CASSLDEGLPHSPLHF.